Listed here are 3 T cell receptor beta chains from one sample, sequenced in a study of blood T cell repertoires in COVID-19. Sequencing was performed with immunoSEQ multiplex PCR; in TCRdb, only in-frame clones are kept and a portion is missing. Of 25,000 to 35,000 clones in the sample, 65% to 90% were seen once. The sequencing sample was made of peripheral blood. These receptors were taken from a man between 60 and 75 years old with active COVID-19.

The CDR3 DNA reads as TGTGCCAGCAGTGTTATTCCGCTGTCAGGGGGTACCACCGGGGAGCTGTTTTTT. This encodes CASSVIPLSGGTTGELFF. J is TRBJ2-2 and V is TRBV6-4; 7 bases are shared with TRBD1. The CDR3 totals 18 residues. Germline trimming cut 4 bases from V and 4 bases from J; bases unmatched to any gene: 15. In germline, CDR1 is MRHNA, CDR2 SNTAGT.

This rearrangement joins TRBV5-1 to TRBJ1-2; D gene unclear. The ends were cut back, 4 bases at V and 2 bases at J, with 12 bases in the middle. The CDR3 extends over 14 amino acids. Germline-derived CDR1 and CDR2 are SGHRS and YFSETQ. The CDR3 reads CASSLVEANYGYTF. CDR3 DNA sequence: TGCGCCAGCAGCCTAGTGGAGGCGAACTATGGCTACACCTTC.

CDR3 amino acids: CASTVGRGTEAFF. For the CDR3, the DNA is TGTGCCAGCACCGTGGGGAGGGGAACTGAAGCTTTCTTT. The rearrangement uses TRBV28 and TRBJ1-1; tentatively, D is TRBD1 (5 bases). CDR1 MDHEN and CDR2 SYDVKM come from the germline V gene. Trimming left V 7 bases short and J 5 bases short, with 14 bases between. This CDR3 has 13 residues. The full variable domain, completed using reference TRBV28 and TRBJ1-1, is DVKVTQSSRYLVKRTGEKVFLECVQDMDHENMFWYRQDPGLGLRLIYFSYDVKMKEKGDIPEGYSVSREKKERFSLILESASTNQTSMYLCASTVGRGTEAFFGQGTRLTVV.